The 18 T cell receptor beta chains below come from one sample, sequenced in a study of cytomegalovirus exposure and HLA in healthy donors. The PCR ran on 60 Vbeta and 13 Jbeta primers. Method: immunoSEQ multiplex PCR; TCRdb's copy keeps in-frame clones and lacks some. This listing includes about 58,000 clones. Sequencing used PBMCs. The receptors were gathered from a male donor in good health and CMV-seronegative.

The chain carries TRBV30 and TRBJ2-1, with D possibly being TRBD2 (6 bases). Germline V gives CDR1 GTSNPN, CDR2 SVGIG (reference sequence). V lost 7 bases and J 4 bases, leaving 20 bases between the germline ends. The CDR3 totals 15 residues. The chain's CDR3 is CAFNPTRGLYNEQFF. CDR3 DNA sequence: TGTGCCTTCAACCCGACTAGAGGACTTTACAATGAGCAGTTCTTC.

Notes on this clone: The junction differs from germline at one of its ends, possibly a read error. This chain links TRBV27 with TRBJ2-3; the match to TRBD2 covers 11 bases. This CDR3 is built from 18 residues. Germline CDR1 reads MNHEY; CDR2 reads SMNVEV (reference sequence). Here the CDR3 DNA reads TGTGCCAGCAGTTTTAGTAGCGGGAGGGCCGGGGGCACAGATAAGCAGTATTTT. It specifies CASSFSSGRAGGTDKQYF.

This rearrangement joins TRBV2 to TRBJ2-2; TRBD1 aligns across 7 bases. Looked up from germline, CDR1 is SNHLY and CDR2 is FYNNEI. After removal of 5 bases from V and 0 bases from J, the junction contained 6 bases not matched to a gene. The CDR3 spans 16 residues. In DNA, the CDR3 is TGTGCCAGCAGTAATTCCGGGACAGCGAACACCGGGGAGCTGTTTTTT. It is translated as CASSNSGTANTGELFF.

The gene calls are TRBV5-6 and TRBJ2-7; TRBD2 aligns across 9 bases. CDR3 size: 15 residues. V lost 4 bases to trimming and J lost 1 base; unmatched junction nucleotides: 6. CDR1 SGHDT and CDR2 YYEEEE come from the germline V gene. This chain's CDR3 is CASSLGGLASYEQYF. CDR3 DNA sequence: TGTGCCAGCAGCCTAGGGGGACTAGCATCCTACGAGCAGTACTTC.

Written as DNA, the CDR3 is TGCGCCAGCAGCCAAGAGCCGACAGGGTTCAACACCATATATTTT. It translates to CASSQEPTGFNTIYF. The chain uses TRBV4-1 and TRBJ1-3; TRBD1 matches at 7 bases. Trimming at V came to 0 bases and at J to 7 bases, leaving 6 bases not matched to a gene. This CDR3 is built from 15 residues. Germline CDR1 is MGHRA and CDR2 is YSYEKL.

The chain links TRBV5-1 to TRBJ2-7, with a tentative D call TRBD1 (5 bases). Trimming removed 2 bases from V and 2 bases from J, with 8 bases in between. The CDR3 runs to 13 residues. CDR1 is SGHRS, CDR2 YFSETQ, per germline. CDR3 sequence (DNA): TGCGCCAGCAGCTTACAGGACGCCTACGAGCAGTACTTC. Its translation is CASSLQDAYEQYF.

This chain uses TRBV18 with TRBJ2-7, with 7 nucleotides matching TRBD1. The CDR3 length is 15 residues. The trim removed 2 bases at V and 6 bases at J, leaving 10 bases unmatched. Germline CDR1 is KGHSH and CDR2 is LQKENI. CDR3 in amino acids: CASSPRGQGDREQYF. Here the CDR3 DNA reads TGTGCCAGCTCACCAAGGGGGCAGGGGGACCGCGAGCAGTACTTC.

The V gene is TRBV15, the J gene TRBJ2-1, with 7 nucleotides matching TRBD1. Germline lookup yields CDR1 LNHNV and CDR2 YYDKDF (reference sequence). The V segment lost 6 bases and the J segment 1 base; nucleotides outside the gene matches: 6. This CDR3 comprises 15 residues. CDR3 loop: CATRETGWSYNEQFF. The CDR3 DNA follows: TGTGCCACCAGGGAGACAGGGTGGTCCTACAATGAGCAGTTCTTC. The variable domain in full, completed from reference TRBV15 and TRBJ2-1, reads DAMVIQNPRYQVTQFGKPVTLSCSQTLNHNVMYWYQQKSSQAPKLLFHYYDKDFNNEADTPDNFQSRRPNTSFCFLDIRSPGLGDTAMYLCATRETGWSYNEQFFGPGTRLTVL.

The rearrangement links TRBV2 to TRBJ2-7; weak D call: TRBD1 (5 bases). The germline CDR1 and CDR2 sequences are SNHLY and FYNNEI. V shed 6 bases and J shed 3 bases, with 9 bases lying between them. The CDR3 totals 12 residues. The CDR3 sequence: CASRGPGYEQYF. In DNA, the CDR3 is TGTGCCAGCAGGGGGCCAGGCTACGAGCAGTACTTC.

This sequence joins TRBV19 and TRBJ1-4; 7 nucleotides agree with TRBD1. Germline-derived CDR1 and CDR2 are LNHDA and SQIVND (reference sequence). Germline trimming cut 5 bases from V and 10 bases from J; bases unmatched to any gene: 10. There are 14 residues in the CDR3. The CDR3 spells CASSEGAQLGKLFF. The DNA for the CDR3 is TGTGCCAGTAGTGAGGGGGCGCAGTTAGGAAAACTGTTTTTT.

This chain links TRBV18 with TRBJ2-2, with TRBD1 matching 8 bases. This CDR3 contains 16 residues. Germline loops: CDR1 KGHSH, CDR2 LQKENI. With V trimmed by 0 bases and J by 6 bases, 6 bases remained unmatched. CDR3 DNA sequence: TGTGCCAGCTCACCACCGCGTCAGGGGGCGCCCGGGGAGCTGTTTTTT. Translation gives CASSPPRQGAPGELFF.

V is TRBV18 and J is TRBJ2-1; 8 positions match TRBD1. V was pared by 6 bases and J by 5 bases, with 6 bases of the junction left unmatched. Germline V CDR1 and CDR2: KGHSH, LQKENI. CDR3 size: 14 residues. CDR3 loop: CASSGTGGDNEQFF. The DNA for the CDR3 is TGTGCCAGCTCCGGGACAGGTGGAGACAATGAGCAGTTCTTC. The whole variable domain, remainder taken from reference TRBV18 and TRBJ2-1, is NAGVMQNPRHLVRRRGQEARLRCSPMKGHSHVYWYRQLPEEGLKFMVYLQKENIIDESGMPKERFSAEFPKEGPSILRIQQVVRGDSAAYFCASSGTGGDNEQFFGPGTRLTVL.

The chain recombines TRBV7-2 with TRBJ1-2, with TRBD1 matching 9 bases. This CDR3 has 16 residues. After removal of 1 base from V and 3 bases from J, the junction contained 6 bases not matched to a gene. Per the germline V gene, CDR1 is SGHTA and CDR2 is FQGNSA. The DNA for the CDR3 is TGTGCCAGCAGCTTAGACAGGGGGCGCAACTACTATGGCTACACCTTC. Translation gives CASSLDRGRNYYGYTF.

V usage is TRBV19 and J usage is TRBJ2-5; D is perhaps TRBD2 (7 bases). The germline CDR1 and CDR2 sequences are LNHDA and SQIVND (reference sequence). Deletions cut 2 bases from V and 4 bases from J, with 14 bases between. The CDR3 runs 15 residues. CDR3 sequence reads: CASSISGGAGETQYF. The DNA for the CDR3 is TGTGCCAGTAGTATAAGTGGGGGGGCAGGAGAGACCCAGTACTTC.

This chain links TRBV5-5 with TRBJ2-5; 7 bases fit TRBD1. With V trimmed by 4 bases and J by 4 bases, 13 bases remained unmatched. The CDR3 consists of 16 residues. Germline V gene data show CDR1 as SGHKS and CDR2 as YYEKEE (reference sequence). Written as DNA, the CDR3 is TGTGCCAGCAGCCAACTCCTCCACAGGGGCGTAGAGACCCAGTACTTC. Its protein product is CASSQLLHRGVETQYF.

The CDR3 DNA follows: TGCGCCAGCAGCCCCAACGGGGGGGCGGAGAATGGCTACACCTTC. Translation: CASSPNGGAENGYTF. This chain joins TRBV5-1 and TRBJ1-2; D possibly corresponds to TRBD1 (6 bases). The CDR3 consists of 15 residues. Per germline, CDR1 SGHRS and CDR2 YFSETQ. V gave up 4 bases and J gave up 6 bases, with 19 bases separating them.

On this clone itself: The junction departs from the called germline gene at one end, perhaps through a read error. V and J are TRBV5-1 and TRBJ2-3; 12 bases are a match to TRBD2. Germline CDR1 is SGHRS and CDR2 is YFSETQ. The CDR3 extends over 16 amino acids. CDR3 sequence: CASSLGLAGAADKQYF. In nucleotides, the CDR3 is TGCGCCAGCAGCTTGGGACTAGCGGGAGCGGCAGATAAGCAGTATTTT.

V usage is TRBV5-1 and J usage is TRBJ2-7; 9 bases map to TRBD2. J lost 2 bases, V lost 3 bases, and 9 bases had no gene match. The CDR3 runs to 16 residues. Per germline, CDR1 SGHRS and CDR2 YFSETQ. The CDR3 DNA is TGCGCCAGCAGCTCCCTTAGCGGGGGACTCACCTACGAGCAGTACTTC. Amino acids: CASSSLSGGLTYEQYF.